The sequence of this TCR beta chain was determined in a study of T cells in Graves' hyperthyroidism and ophthalmopathy. Study findings and constraints: The authors' 13 V-J model separated ophthalmopathy from stable hyperthyroidism. In blood, most of the thyroid clonotypes expanded above 0.001 were also present.

The CDR3 regions of TCR beta were amplified from RNA transcripts. The HTBI set primed first-round TCR CDR3 RT-PCR. TCRdb passed the multiplex PCR reads through MiXCR, listing each CDR3 protein once. The repertoire holds approximately 620,000 distinct CDR3 sequences, with 16% as singletons. The junction had 10 bases not matched to a gene; V was cut back by 6 bases and J by 3 bases. Looked up from germline, CDR1 is SNHLY and CDR2 is FYNNEI. CDR3 length: 15 residues. With duration under 3 months, ophthalmopathy was active: Clinical Activity Score at least 3, NOSPECS at least 4. Clinical symptoms, serum thyroxine and TRAb, thyroid ultrasound and orbital computed tomography were used for the diagnoses. In this sample, this clonotype turned up many times. The antigen remains undetermined.

This TCR came from a woman in her forties with Graves' ophthalmopathy. Material: blood. V usage is TRBV2 and J usage is TRBJ2-7, with TRBD2 matching over 8 bases. The DNA of the CDR3 is TGTGCCAGCAGAGCCGGGACTAGTAATCTCTACGAGCAGTACTTC. This codes for CASRAGTSNLYEQYF.